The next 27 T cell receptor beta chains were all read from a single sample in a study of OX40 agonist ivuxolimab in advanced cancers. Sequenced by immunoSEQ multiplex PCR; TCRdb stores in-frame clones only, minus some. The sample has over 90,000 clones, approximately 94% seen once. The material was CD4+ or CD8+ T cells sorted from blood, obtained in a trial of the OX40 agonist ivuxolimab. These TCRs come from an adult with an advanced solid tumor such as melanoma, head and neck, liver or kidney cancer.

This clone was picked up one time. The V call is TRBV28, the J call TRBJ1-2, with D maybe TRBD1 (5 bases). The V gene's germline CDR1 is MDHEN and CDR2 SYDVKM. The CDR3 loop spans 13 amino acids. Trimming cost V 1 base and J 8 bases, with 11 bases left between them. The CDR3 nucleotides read TGTGCCAGCAGTTTATCGGCAGGGCAGGGCTACACCTTC. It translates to CASSLSAGQGYTF.

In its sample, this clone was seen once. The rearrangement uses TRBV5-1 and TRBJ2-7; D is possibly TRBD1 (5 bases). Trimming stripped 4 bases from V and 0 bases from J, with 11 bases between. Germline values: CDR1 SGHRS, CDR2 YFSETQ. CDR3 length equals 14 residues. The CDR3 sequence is CASSPGAPSYEQYF. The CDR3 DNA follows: TGCGCCAGCAGCCCTGGGGCCCCCTCCTACGAGCAGTACTTC. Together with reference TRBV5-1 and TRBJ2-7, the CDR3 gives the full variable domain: KAGVTQTPRYLIKTRGQQVTLSCSPISGHRSVSWYQQTPGQGLQFLFEYFSETQRNKGNFPGRFSGRQFSNSRSEMNVSTLELGDSALYLCASSPGAPSYEQYFGPGTRLTVT.

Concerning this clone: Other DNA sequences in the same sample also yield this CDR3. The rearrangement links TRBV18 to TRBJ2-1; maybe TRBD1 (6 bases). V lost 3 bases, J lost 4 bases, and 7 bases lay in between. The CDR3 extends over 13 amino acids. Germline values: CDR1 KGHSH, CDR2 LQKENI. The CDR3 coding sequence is TGTGCCAGCTCACCCGGACAGTACAATGAGCAGTTCTTC. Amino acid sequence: CASSPGQYNEQFF.

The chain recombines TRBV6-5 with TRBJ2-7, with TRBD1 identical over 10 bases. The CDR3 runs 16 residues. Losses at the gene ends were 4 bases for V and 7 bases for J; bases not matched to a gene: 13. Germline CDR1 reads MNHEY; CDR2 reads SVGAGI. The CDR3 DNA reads TGTGCCAGCAGTTTATCCGGGACAGGGGCCCTCCGAGAGCAGTACTTC. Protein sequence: CASSLSGTGALREQYF.

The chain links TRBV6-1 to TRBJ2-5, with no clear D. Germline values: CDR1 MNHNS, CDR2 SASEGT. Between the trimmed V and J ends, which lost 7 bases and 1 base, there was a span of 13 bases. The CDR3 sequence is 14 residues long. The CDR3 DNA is TGTGCCAGCAAGTCGGTAGACTTCCAAGAGACCCAGTACTTC. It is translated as CASKSVDFQETQYF.

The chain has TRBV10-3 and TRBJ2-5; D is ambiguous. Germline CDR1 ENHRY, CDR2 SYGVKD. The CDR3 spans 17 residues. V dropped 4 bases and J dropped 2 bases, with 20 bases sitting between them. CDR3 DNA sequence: TGTGCCATCAGTGGAGCTTCATTGTGGGCAGATCAAGAGACCCAGTACTTC. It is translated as CAISGASLWADQETQYF.

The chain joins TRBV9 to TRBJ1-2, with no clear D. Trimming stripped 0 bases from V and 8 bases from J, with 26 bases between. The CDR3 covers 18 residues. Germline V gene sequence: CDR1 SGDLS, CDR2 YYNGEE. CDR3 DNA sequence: TGTGCCAGCAGCGTAGTCGATGGGGTAGGATTGGAGGGCGGAGGCTACACCTTC. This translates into CASSVVDGVGLEGGGYTF.

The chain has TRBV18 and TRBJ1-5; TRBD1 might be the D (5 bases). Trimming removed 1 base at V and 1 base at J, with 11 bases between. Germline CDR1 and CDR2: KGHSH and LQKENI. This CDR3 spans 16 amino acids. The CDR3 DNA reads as TGTGCCAGCTCACCACAGGGGATCGGGAGCAATCAGCCCCAGCATTTT. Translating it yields CASSPQGIGSNQPQHF.

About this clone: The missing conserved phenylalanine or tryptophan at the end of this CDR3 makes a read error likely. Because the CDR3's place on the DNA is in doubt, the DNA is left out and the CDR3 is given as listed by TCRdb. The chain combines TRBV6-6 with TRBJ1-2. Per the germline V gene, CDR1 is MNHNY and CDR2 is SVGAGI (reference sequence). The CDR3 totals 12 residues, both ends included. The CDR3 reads CASSYSTHELLV.

CDR3 sequence: CASGLEGTEQYF. The CDR3 DNA sequence: TGTGCTAGTGGTTTGGAGGGGACTGAGCAGTACTTC. The rearrangement joins TRBV12-5 to TRBJ2-7; D perhaps matches TRBD2 (6 bases). The ends were cut back, 1 base at V and 7 bases at J, with 8 bases in the middle. Germline-derived CDR1 and CDR2 are LGHNT and FRNRAP. This CDR3 spans 12 amino acids. Full variable domain (missing parts from reference TRBV12-5 and TRBJ2-7): DARVTQTPRHKVTEMGQEVTMRCQPILGHNTVFWYRQTMMQGLELLAYFRNRAPLDDSGMPKDRFSAEMPDATLATLKIQPSEPRDSAVYFCASGLEGTEQYFGPGTRLTVT.

CDR3 DNA sequence: TGTGCCAGCGCGGGAGGAGGAGAGCAGTACTTC. It is translated as CASAGGGEQYF. The chain is built from TRBV7-9 and TRBJ2-7, with TRBD2 matching over 8 bases. The junction had 4 bases not matched to a gene; V was cut back by 8 bases and J by 7 bases. The CDR3 has 11 residues. CDR1 is SEHNR, CDR2 FQNEAQ, per germline (reference sequence).

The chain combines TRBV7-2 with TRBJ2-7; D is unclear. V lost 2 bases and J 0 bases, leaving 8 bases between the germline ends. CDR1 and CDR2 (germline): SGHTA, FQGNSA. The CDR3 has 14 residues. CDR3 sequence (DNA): TGTGCCAGCAGCTTATCAGAACACTCCTACGAGCAGTACTTC. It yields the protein CASSLSEHSYEQYF.

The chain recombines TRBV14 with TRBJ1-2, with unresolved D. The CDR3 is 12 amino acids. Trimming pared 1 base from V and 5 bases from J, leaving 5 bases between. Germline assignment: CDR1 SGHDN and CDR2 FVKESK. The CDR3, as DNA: TGTGCCAGCAGCCAAGGGATATATGGCTACACCTTC. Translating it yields CASSQGIYGYTF.

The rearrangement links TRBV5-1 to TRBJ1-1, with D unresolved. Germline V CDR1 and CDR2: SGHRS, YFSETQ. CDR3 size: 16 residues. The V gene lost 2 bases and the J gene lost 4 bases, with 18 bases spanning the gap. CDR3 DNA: TGCGCCAGCAGCTTACTCTGGGCTGGAGAGGGCACTGAAGCTTTCTTT. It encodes CASSLLWAGEGTEAFF.

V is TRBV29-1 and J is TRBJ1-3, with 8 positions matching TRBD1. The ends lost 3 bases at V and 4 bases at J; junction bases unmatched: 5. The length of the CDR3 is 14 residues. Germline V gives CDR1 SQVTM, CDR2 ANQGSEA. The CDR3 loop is CSVDRGLQGNTIYF. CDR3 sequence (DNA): TGCAGCGTTGACAGGGGGCTACAGGGAAACACCATATATTTT. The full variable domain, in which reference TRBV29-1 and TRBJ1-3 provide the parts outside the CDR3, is SAVISQKPSRDICQRGTSLTIQCQVDSQVTMMFWYRQQPGQSLTLIATANQGSEATYESGFVIDKFPISRPNLTFSTLTVSNMSPEDSSIYLCSVDRGLQGNTIYFGEGSWLTVV.

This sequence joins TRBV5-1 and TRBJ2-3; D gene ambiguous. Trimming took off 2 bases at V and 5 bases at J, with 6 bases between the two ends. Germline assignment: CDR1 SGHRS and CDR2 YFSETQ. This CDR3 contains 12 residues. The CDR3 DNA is TGCGCCAGCAGCTTAAATCTAGATACGCAGTATTTT. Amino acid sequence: CASSLNLDTQYF.

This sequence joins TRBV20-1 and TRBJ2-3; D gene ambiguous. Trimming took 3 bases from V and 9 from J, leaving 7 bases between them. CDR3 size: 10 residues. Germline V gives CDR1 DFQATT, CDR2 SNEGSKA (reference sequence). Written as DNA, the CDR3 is TGCAGTGCTAGTGGAAGAACGCAGTATTTT. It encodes CSASGRTQYF.

The CDR3 sequence is CASSPQLMDRGNQPQHF. CDR3 DNA sequence: TGTGCCAGCTCACCACAGCTTATGGACAGGGGCAATCAGCCCCAGCATTTT. The rearrangement links TRBV18 to TRBJ1-5, with 8 bases that match TRBD1. The length of the CDR3 is 17 residues. Germline V CDR1 and CDR2: KGHSH, LQKENI. V lost 1 base, J lost 2 bases, and 7 bases stayed unmatched. The whole variable domain, remainder taken from reference TRBV18 and TRBJ1-5, is NAGVMQNPRHLVRRRGQEARLRCSPMKGHSHVYWYRQLPEEGLKFMVYLQKENIIDESGMPKERFSAEFPKEGPSILRIQQVVRGDSAAYFCASSPQLMDRGNQPQHFGDGTRLSIL.

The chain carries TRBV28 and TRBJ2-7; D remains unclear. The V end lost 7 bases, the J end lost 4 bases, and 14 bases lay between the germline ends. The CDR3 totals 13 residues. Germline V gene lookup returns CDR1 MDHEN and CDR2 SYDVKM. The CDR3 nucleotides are TGTGCCAGCACCGTTCCCCCCTTTTACGAGCAGTACTTC. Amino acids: CASTVPPFYEQYF.

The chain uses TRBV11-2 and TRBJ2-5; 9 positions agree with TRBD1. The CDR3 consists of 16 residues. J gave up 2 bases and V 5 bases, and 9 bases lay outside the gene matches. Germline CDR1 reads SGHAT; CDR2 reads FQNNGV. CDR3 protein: CASSNTGGGQQETQYF. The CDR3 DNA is TGTGCCAGCAGCAACACAGGGGGCGGGCAGCAAGAGACCCAGTACTTC.

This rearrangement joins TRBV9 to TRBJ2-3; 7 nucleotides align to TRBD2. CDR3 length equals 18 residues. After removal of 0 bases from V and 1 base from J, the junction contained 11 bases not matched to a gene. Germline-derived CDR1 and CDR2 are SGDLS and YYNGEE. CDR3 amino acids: CASSVVGTGSGGTDTQYF. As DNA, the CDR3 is TGTGCCAGCAGCGTAGTAGGTACGGGGAGCGGGGGCACAGATACGCAGTATTTT.

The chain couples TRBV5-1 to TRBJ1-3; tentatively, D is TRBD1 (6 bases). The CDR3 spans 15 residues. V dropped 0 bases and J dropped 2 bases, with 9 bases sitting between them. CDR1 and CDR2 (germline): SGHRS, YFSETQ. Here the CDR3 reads CASSLARGTGNTIYF. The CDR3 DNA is TGCGCCAGCAGCTTGGCGAGGGGGACTGGAAACACCATATATTTT.

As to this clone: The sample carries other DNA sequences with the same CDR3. In DNA, the CDR3 is TGTGCCAGCAGTTTGGGAGGGAGGGTTCGGGAGACCCAGTACTTC. It translates to CASSLGGRVRETQYF. This sequence joins TRBV28 and TRBJ2-5; 7 bases fit TRBD2. The V gene end was trimmed by 3 bases and the J gene end by 5 bases; junction bases not matched to a gene: 9. The CDR3 runs to 15 residues. Germline V gives CDR1 MDHEN, CDR2 SYDVKM. Using reference TRBV28 and TRBJ2-5 for the parts outside the CDR3, the full variable domain is DVKVTQSSRYLVKRTGEKVFLECVQDMDHENMFWYRQDPGLGLRLIYFSYDVKMKEKGDIPEGYSVSREKKERFSLILESASTNQTSMYLCASSLGGRVRETQYFGPGTRLLVL.

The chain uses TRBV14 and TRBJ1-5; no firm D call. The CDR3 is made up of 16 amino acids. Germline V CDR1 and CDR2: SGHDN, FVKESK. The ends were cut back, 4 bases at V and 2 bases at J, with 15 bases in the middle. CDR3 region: CASSPEQGSGNQPQHF. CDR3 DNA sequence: TGTGCCAGCAGCCCAGAACAAGGTTCGGGCAATCAGCCCCAGCATTTT.

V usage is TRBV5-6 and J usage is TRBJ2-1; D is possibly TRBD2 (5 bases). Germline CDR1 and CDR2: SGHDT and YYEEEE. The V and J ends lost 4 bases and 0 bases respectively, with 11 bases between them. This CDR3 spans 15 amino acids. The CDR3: CASSPPSGSYNEQFF. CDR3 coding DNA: TGTGCCAGCAGCCCCCCGAGCGGCTCCTACAATGAGCAGTTCTTC.

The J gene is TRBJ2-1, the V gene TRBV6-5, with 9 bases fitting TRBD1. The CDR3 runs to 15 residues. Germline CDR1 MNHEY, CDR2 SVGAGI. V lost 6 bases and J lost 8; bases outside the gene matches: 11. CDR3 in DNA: TGTGCCAGCAGGATATCCGGGACAGGGAGCGATGAGCAGTTCTTC. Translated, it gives CASRISGTGSDEQFF.

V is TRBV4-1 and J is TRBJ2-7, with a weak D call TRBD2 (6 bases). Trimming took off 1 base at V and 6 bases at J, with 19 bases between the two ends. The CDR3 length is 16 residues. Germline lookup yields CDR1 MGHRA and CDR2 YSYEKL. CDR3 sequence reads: CASSQVRPGSSGEQYF. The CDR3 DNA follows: TGCGCCAGCAGCCAAGTGCGCCCCGGGAGTTCGGGCGAGCAGTACTTC.